This T cell receptor (beta chain) was found in a study of shared clonotypes between healthy human individuals. Study observations and caveats: Apart from blood, nothing was sampled; tissue repertoires likely differ.

V was cut by 3 bases and J by 3 bases, with 12 bases left in between. Germline V gene sequence: CDR1 MNHEY, CDR2 SMNVEV (reference sequence). This CDR3 region has 14 residues. Profiling relied on immunoSEQ multiplex PCR, and the TCRdb table lists in-frame clones only, not all of them. This table has over a million clones, 78% appearing once. Of note for this clone: The antigen is undetermined.

CD4+ cell separation produced CD45RA+ naive and CD45RA-negative memory subsets. The sequenced material came from memory CD4+ T cells from PBMCs. As to subset: CD45RA-negative fraction. V usage is TRBV27 and J usage is TRBJ2-7; D unclear. This TCR came from a man between 18 and 29 years old in good health. Some clones in this sample may be carry-over from other donors' samples. CDR3 bases: TGTGCCAGCAGTTTCGCTGGTAACTACTACGAGCAGTACTTC. Translating gives CASSFAGNYYEQYF.